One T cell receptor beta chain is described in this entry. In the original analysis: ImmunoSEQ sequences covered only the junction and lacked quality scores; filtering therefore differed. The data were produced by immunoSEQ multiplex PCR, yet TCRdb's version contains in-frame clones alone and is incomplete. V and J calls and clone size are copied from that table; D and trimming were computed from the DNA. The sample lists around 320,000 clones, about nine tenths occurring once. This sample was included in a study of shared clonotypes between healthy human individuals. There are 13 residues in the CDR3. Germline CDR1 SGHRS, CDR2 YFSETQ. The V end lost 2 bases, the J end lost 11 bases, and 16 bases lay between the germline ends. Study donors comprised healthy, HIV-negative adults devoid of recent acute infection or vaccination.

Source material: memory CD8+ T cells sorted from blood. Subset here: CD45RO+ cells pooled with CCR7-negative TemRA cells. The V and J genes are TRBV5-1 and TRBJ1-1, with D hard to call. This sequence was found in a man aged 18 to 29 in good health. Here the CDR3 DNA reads TGCGCCAGCAGCTTCGACACCCCCTGGTGGGCTTTCTTT. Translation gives CASSFDTPWWAFF.